The rows below give T cell receptor beta chains drawn from one sample of a study of CD8 T cells in ankylosing spondylitis. TCRdb redid the calling of the 5' RACE reads with MiXCR, one entry per CDR3 protein. The sample has 300,000 to 400,000 distinct CDR3 sequences; approximately 20% are singletons. Sequenced input: blood, either unsorted or a sorted T cell fraction (not recorded which). The origin of the receptors is a male donor with ankylosing spondylitis. Both conserved end residues are part of each CDR3. The order of the fields is D gene, clone size, V gene, J gene, CDR3 DNA, CDR3 protein. A D gene is named only where the DNA matches it firmly. Not every row has a clone size; where given, it reads once, few, many or a size class.

TRBD2,-,TRBV5-1,TRBJ2-2,TGCGCCAGCAGCTTGGTACGAGCGGGAGGGCCGTCCGGGGAGCTGTTTTTT,CASSLVRAGGPSGELFF
TRBD2,many,TRBV7-2,TRBJ2-3,TGTGCCAGCAGCAGTAGCGGGAGGCGCACAGATACGCAGTATTTT,CASSSSGRRTDTQYF
TRBD1,many,TRBV12-3/TRBV12-4,TRBJ2-7,TGTGCCAGCAGTCTGAACACCGGGACAGGGCGTGGGGGCGAGCAGTACTTC,CASSLNTGTGRGGEQYF
-,-,TRBV7-3,TRBJ2-1,TGTGCCAGCAGCGGGTTCTCCACCTCCTACAATGAGCAGTTCTTC,CASSGFSTSYNEQFF
-,-,TRBV3-1,TRBJ1-2,TGTGCCAGCAGCCAAGGGGGACGGCTAAACTATGGCTACACCTTC,CASSQGGRLNYGYTF
TRBD1,-,TRBV7-2,TRBJ2-7,TGTGCCAGCAGCCAAAACAGGGGGTACGACGAGCAGTACTTC,CASSQNRGYDEQYF
-,-,TRBV5-1,TRBJ2-2,TGCGCCAGCAGCTTGGTGTTGGGGCGAGGCGGGGAGCTGTTTTTT,CASSLVLGRGGELFF
TRBD1,-,TRBV11-1,TRBJ1-4,TGTGCCAGCAGCTTATATCGCGGACAGGGGAGGTTTCAGGAAAAACTGTTTTTT,CASSLYRGQGRFQEKLFF
TRBD1,few,TRBV20-1,TRBJ2-1,TGCAGTGCAGAACCGGGACAGGCCTACAATGAGCAGTTCTTC,CSAEPGQAYNEQFF
-,few,TRBV30,TRBJ1-6,TGTGCCTGGAGGCGTGACAGCATAAATTCACCCCTCCACTTT,CAWRRDSINSPLHF
TRBD2,few,TRBV4-1,TRBJ2-7,TGCGCCAGCAGCCAGACTAGCGGATCGCTCTACGAGCAGTACTTC,CASSQTSGSLYEQYF
-,-,TRBV12-3/TRBV12-4,TRBJ2-4,TGTGCCAGCAGGGAGCCGCCTTCAAACATTCAGTACTTC,CASREPPSNIQYF
-,-,TRBV4-1,TRBJ1-3,TGCGCCAGCAGCCAAGGTCCAGGGGACTCTGGAAACACCATATATTTT,CASSQGPGDSGNTIYF
-,many,TRBV5-1,TRBJ1-1,TGCGCCAGCAGCTTGGTCAGGGAGAACACTGAAGCTTTCTTT,CASSLVRENTEAFF
TRBD2,-,TRBV7-2,TRBJ2-1,TGTGCCAGCACCCCCGTAACTAGCGGGGGAAATGAGCAGTTCTTC,CASTPVTSGGNEQFF
-,-,TRBV6-5,TRBJ2-7,TGTGCCAGCAAGGGGGGATTAGGGGAGCAGTACTTC,CASKGGLGEQYF
-,-,TRBV20-1,TRBJ2-2,TGCAGTGCTAGAGACGCAAATCCGTCCACCGGGGAGCTGTTTTTT,CSARDANPSTGELFF
TRBD2,-,TRBV10-3,TRBJ2-3,TGTGCCATCAGTGGGACTAGCGGGAGGGATACGCAGTATTTT,CAISGTSGRDTQYF
-,-,TRBV11-1,TRBJ2-2,TGTGCCAGCAGCTTTCGAACGCCGACCGGGGAGCTGTTTTTT,CASSFRTPTGELFF
TRBD1,-,TRBV20-1,TRBJ1-5,TGCAGTGCTAGCCCTTTGGGACAGGGTTATCAGCCCCAGCATTTT,CSASPLGQGYQPQHF
TRBD2,-,TRBV10-3,TRBJ2-7,TGTGCCATCAGCTCGGGACTAGCGGGTGTTCCAGCCGAGCAGTACTTC,CAISSGLAGVPAEQYF
TRBD1,few,TRBV10-3,TRBJ2-1,TGTGCCATTGGACAGGGGGATTACAATGAGCAGTTCTTC,CAIGQGDYNEQFF
-,few,TRBV28,TRBJ1-3,TGTGCCAGCCGAACAGGGATAAACACCATATATTTT,CASRTGINTIYF
-,-,TRBV19,TRBJ2-5,TGTGCCAGTAGTATAGACAAGCAAGAGACCCAGTACTTC,CASSIDKQETQYF
-,-,TRBV7-3,TRBJ2-5,TGTGCCAGCAGCTTTTCAGGGGCTGGGGAGACCCAGTACTTC,CASSFSGAGETQYF
TRBD2,-,TRBV18,TRBJ2-7,TGTGCCAGCTCACCCTCAACTAGCGGCTACGAGCAGTACTTC,CASSPSTSGYEQYF
-,-,TRBV5-1,TRBJ1-2,TGCGCCAGCAGCTTGAACAGACTTAACTATGGCTACACCTTC,CASSLNRLNYGYTF
-,-,TRBV5-1,TRBJ1-2,TGCGCCAGCAGCTCCGGAGATAGGGGGGCGCGTGGCTACACCTTC,CASSSGDRGARGYTF